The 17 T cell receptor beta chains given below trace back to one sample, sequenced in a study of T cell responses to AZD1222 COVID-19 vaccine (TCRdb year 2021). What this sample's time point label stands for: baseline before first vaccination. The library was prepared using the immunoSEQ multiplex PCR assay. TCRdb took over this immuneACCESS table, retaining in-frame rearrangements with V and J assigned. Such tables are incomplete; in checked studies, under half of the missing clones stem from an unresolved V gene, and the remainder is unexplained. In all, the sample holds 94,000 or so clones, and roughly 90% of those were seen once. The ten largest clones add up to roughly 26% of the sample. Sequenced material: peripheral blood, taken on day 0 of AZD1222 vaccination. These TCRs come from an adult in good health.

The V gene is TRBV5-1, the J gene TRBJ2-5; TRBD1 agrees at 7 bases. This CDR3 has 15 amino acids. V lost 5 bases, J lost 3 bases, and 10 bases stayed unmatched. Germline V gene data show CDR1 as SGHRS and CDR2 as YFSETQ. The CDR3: CASRASPGTEETQYF. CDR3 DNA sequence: TGCGCCAGCAGAGCCTCACCCGGGACAGAAGAGACCCAGTACTTC.

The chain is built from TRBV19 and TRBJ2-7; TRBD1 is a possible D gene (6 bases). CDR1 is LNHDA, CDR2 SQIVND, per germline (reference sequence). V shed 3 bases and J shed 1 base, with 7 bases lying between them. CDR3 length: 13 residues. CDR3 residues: CASSIGQSYEQYF. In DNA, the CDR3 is TGTGCCAGTAGTATTGGACAGTCCTACGAGCAGTACTTC. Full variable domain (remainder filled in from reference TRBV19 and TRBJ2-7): DGGITQSPKYLFRKEGQNVTLSCEQNLNHDAMYWYRQDPGQGLRLIYYSQIVNDFQKGDIAEGYSVSREKKESFPLTVTSAQKNPTAFYLCASSIGQSYEQYFGPGTRLTVT.

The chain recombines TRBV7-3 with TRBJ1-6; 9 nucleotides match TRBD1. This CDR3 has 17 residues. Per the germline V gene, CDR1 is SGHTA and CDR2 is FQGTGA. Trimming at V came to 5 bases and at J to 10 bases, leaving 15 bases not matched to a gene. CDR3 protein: CASSLRDRDASGSPLHF. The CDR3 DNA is TGTGCCAGCAGCCTCCGGGACAGGGACGCCTCGGGGTCACCCCTCCACTTT.

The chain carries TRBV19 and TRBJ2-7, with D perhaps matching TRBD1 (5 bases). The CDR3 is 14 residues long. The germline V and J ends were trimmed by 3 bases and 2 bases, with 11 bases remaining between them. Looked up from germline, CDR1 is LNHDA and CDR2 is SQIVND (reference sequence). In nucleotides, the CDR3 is TGTGCCAGTAGTATTGGCAGGGCCCCCTACGAGCAGTACTTC. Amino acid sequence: CASSIGRAPYEQYF.

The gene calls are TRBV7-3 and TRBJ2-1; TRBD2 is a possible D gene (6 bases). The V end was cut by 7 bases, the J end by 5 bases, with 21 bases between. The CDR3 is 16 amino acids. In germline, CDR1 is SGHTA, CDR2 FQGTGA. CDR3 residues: CASKQSRASENNEQFF. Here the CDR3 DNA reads TGTGCCAGCAAACAAAGTAGGGCTAGCGAGAACAATGAGCAGTTCTTC.

CDR3 in amino acids: CASSYSAGANTEAFF. CDR3 bases: TGTGCCAGCAGTTACTCGGCAGGGGCGAACACTGAAGCTTTCTTT. This chain links TRBV6-5 with TRBJ1-1, with TRBD1 as a possible D gene (6 bases). CDR1 is MNHEY, CDR2 SVGAGI, per germline. The V gene lost 0 bases and the J gene lost 1 base, with 9 bases spanning the gap. This CDR3 comprises 15 residues.

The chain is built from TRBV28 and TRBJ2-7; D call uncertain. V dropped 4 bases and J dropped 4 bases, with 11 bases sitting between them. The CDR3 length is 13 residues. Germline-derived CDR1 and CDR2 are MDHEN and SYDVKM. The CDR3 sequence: CASSSVERYEQYF. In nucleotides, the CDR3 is TGTGCCAGCAGTTCGGTCGAGCGATACGAGCAGTACTTC.

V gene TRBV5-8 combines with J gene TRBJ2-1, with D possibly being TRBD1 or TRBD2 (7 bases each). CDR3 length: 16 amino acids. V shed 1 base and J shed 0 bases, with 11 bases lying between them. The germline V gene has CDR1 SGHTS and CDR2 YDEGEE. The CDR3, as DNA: TGTGCCAGCAGCTTGTCCAGGGGGGGCTCCTACAATGAGCAGTTCTTC. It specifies CASSLSRGGSYNEQFF.

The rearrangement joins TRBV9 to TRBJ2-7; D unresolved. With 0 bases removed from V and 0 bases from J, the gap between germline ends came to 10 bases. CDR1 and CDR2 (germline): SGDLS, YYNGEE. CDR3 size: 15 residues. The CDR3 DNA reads TGTGCCAGCAGCGTAGCTACTGGCAACTCCTACGAGCAGTACTTC. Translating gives CASSVATGNSYEQYF.

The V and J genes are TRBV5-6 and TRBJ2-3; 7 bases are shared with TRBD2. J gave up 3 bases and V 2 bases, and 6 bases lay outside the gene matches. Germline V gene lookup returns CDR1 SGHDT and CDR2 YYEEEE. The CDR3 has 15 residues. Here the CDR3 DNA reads TGTGCCAGCAGCTTAGGGCGGCGGGGGACAGATACGCAGTATTTT. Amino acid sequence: CASSLGRRGTDTQYF. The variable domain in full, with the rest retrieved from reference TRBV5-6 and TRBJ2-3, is DAGVTQSPTHLIKTRGQQVTLRCSPKSGHDTVSWYQQALGQGPQFIFQYYEEEERQRGNFPDRFSGHQFPNYSSELNVNALLLGDSALYLCASSLGRRGTDTQYFGPGTRLTVL.

CDR3 coding DNA: TGTGCCAGCAGTTACTCTTTCGGACCAACCAATCAGCCCCAGCATTTT. Translated: CASSYSFGPTNQPQHF. This chain links TRBV6-2 or TRBV6-3 with TRBJ1-5; unclear D gene. Germline-derived CDR1 and CDR2 are MNHEY and SVGEGT. The CDR3 is made up of 16 amino acids. V dropped 0 bases and J dropped 3 bases, with 12 bases sitting between them.

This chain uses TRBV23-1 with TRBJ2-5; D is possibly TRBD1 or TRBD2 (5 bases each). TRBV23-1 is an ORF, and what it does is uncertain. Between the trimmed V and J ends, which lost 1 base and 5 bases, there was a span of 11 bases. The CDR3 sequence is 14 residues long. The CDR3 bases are TGCGCCAGCAGTCAATATTGGGGACGGGAGACCCAGTACTTC. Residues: CASSQYWGRETQYF.

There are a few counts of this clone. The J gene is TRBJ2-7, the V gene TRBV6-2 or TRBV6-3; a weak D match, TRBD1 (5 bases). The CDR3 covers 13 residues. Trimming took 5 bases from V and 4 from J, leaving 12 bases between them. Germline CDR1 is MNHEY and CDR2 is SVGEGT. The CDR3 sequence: CASSTPQGYEQYF. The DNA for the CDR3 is TGTGCCAGCAGTACACCCCAGGGTTACGAGCAGTACTTC.

The CDR3 region has the DNA TGTGCCAGCAGCTTAGGGGTCTCCTACGAGCAGTACTTC. Its protein is CASSLGVSYEQYF. This sequence joins TRBV7-3 and TRBJ2-7; D remains ambiguous. V shed 2 bases and J shed 0 bases, with 5 bases lying between them. The CDR3 is made up of 13 amino acids. Germline CDR1 and CDR2: SGHTA and FQGTGA.

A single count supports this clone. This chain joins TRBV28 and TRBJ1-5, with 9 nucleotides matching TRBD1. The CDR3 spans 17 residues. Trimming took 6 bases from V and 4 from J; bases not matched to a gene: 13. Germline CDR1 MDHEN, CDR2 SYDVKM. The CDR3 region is CASRTGAQGASNQPQHF. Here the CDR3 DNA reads TGTGCCAGCAGGACCGGAGCACAGGGGGCGTCGAATCAGCCCCAGCATTTT.

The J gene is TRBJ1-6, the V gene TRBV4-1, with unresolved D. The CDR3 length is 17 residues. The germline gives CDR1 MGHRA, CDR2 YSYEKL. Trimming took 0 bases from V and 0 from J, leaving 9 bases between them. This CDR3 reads CASSQDPPGSYNSPLHF. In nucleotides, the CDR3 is TGCGCCAGCAGCCAAGATCCCCCGGGCTCCTATAATTCACCCCTCCACTTT.

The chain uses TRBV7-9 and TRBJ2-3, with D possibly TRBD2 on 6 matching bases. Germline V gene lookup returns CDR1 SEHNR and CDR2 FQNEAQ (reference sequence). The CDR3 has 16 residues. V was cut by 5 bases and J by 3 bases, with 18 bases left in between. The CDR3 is CASSKALGGGTDTQYF. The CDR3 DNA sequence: TGTGCCAGCAGCAAAGCTCTGGGAGGCGGGACAGATACGCAGTATTTT.